Detailed here is one T cell receptor beta chain. This sample stems from a study of control samples from healthy donors and cancer patients. Profiling relied on immunoSEQ multiplex PCR, and the TCRdb table lists in-frame clones only, not all of them. The table shows more than 95,000 clones, with around 91% occurring only once. This CDR3 has 13 residues. The germline V and J ends were trimmed by 3 bases and 6 bases, with 12 bases remaining between them. This clonotype was obtained from a woman aged 45-59 years with colorectal cancer. Material for sequencing was PBMCs. The rearrangement links TRBV12-3 or TRBV12-4 to TRBJ2-7; TRBD2 might be the D (7 bases). The CDR3 sequence: CASSLGGAGEQYF. CDR3 DNA sequence: TGTGCCAGCAGTTTGGGGGGGGCTGGCGAGCAGTACTTC.